These T cell receptor beta chains were read from a single sample in a study of T-cell reconstitution after alpha-beta-depleted transplantation in children. TCRdb called the PCR reads again in MiXCR, with one record for every CDR3 protein. The repertoire holds 500,000 or so distinct CDR3 sequences, about 33% seen once, with around 2.3% in the top ten. Sequencing used PBMCs from the stem cell graft donor, obtained from the stem cell graft. The receptors come from a human donor who donated a stem cell graft to a child with aplastic anemia. The CDR3 runs from the conserved cysteine through the conserved F or W. A D gene is named only where the DNA matches it firmly. The size field is filled for only some rows; it gives once, few, many or a size class.

v_call: TRBV28; cdr3_length: 21; clone_size: .; d_call: TRBD2; j_call: TRBJ2-1; cdr3_nt: TGTGCCAGCAGTCGGTCCCCTTGGACTAGCGGGTCCACCTTCTCCTACAATGAGCAGTTCTTC; cdr3_aa: CASSRSPWTSGSTFSYNEQFF
v_call: TRBV12-3/TRBV12-4; cdr3_length: 13; clone_size: .; d_call: .; j_call: TRBJ1-1; cdr3_nt: TGTGCCAGCACAGAAGGGGGTTTCACTGAAGCTTTCTTT; cdr3_aa: CASTEGGFTEAFF
v_call: TRBV7-6; cdr3_length: 14; clone_size: few; d_call: .; j_call: TRBJ2-3; cdr3_nt: TGTGCCAGCAGCCCCCAATTTAGCACAGATACGCAGTATTTT; cdr3_aa: CASSPQFSTDTQYF
v_call: TRBV7-2; cdr3_length: 13; clone_size: once; d_call: .; j_call: TRBJ2-4; cdr3_nt: TGTGCCAGCACTCGGGGGGCGGAGGACATTCAGTACTTC; cdr3_aa: CASTRGAEDIQYF
v_call: TRBV27; cdr3_length: 15; clone_size: few; d_call: .; j_call: TRBJ2-1; cdr3_nt: TGTGCCAGCAGTTTCCTCGGAGGGGGCTACAATGAGCAGTTCTTC; cdr3_aa: CASSFLGGGYNEQFF
v_call: TRBV12-3/TRBV12-4; cdr3_length: 13; clone_size: few; d_call: .; j_call: TRBJ1-3; cdr3_nt: TGTGCCAGCAGCCTTAGGGGAGCAAACACCATATATTTT; cdr3_aa: CASSLRGANTIYF
v_call: TRBV18; cdr3_length: 15; clone_size: .; d_call: TRBD2; j_call: TRBJ2-1; cdr3_nt: TGTGCCAGCTCCCGAGCGGGAGGAGCATACAATGAGCAGTTCTTC; cdr3_aa: CASSRAGGAYNEQFF
v_call: TRBV18; cdr3_length: 15; clone_size: .; d_call: .; j_call: TRBJ1-1; cdr3_nt: TGTGCCAGCTCACCAAGGAGAGTTCTAAACACTGAAGCTTTCTTT; cdr3_aa: CASSPRRVLNTEAFF
v_call: TRBV11-2; cdr3_length: 17; clone_size: .; d_call: TRBD1; j_call: TRBJ2-7; cdr3_nt: TGTGCCAGCAGCTCCTTTGGTGGGACAGCGTCGACCTACGAGCAGTACTTC; cdr3_aa: CASSSFGGTASTYEQYF
v_call: TRBV5-1; cdr3_length: 14; clone_size: .; d_call: TRBD1; j_call: TRBJ2-5; cdr3_nt: TGCGCCAGCAGCAAGGGACAGCAACAAGAGACCCAGTACTTC; cdr3_aa: CASSKGQQQETQYF
v_call: TRBV6-1; cdr3_length: 15; clone_size: .; d_call: TRBD2; j_call: TRBJ2-1; cdr3_nt: TGTGCCAGCAGCCTACGGGAGGGCTCCTACAATGAGCAGTTCTTC; cdr3_aa: CASSLREGSYNEQFF
v_call: TRBV28; cdr3_length: 16; clone_size: .; d_call: TRBD1; j_call: TRBJ2-2; cdr3_nt: TGTGCCAGCAGTTCCCCCGGGACAGGGGGCGGCGGGGAGCTGTTTTTT; cdr3_aa: CASSSPGTGGGGELFF
v_call: TRBV5-1; cdr3_length: 14; clone_size: few; d_call: TRBD1; j_call: TRBJ1-2; cdr3_nt: TGCGCCAGCAGCTTGGCCGGGACAGGGGCCTCCTACACCTTC; cdr3_aa: CASSLAGTGASYTF
v_call: TRBV29-1; cdr3_length: 14; clone_size: .; d_call: TRBD1; j_call: TRBJ2-2; cdr3_nt: TGCAGCGTTGCTAACAGGGGGAACACCGGGGAGCTGTTTTTT; cdr3_aa: CSVANRGNTGELFF
v_call: TRBV10-3; cdr3_length: 14; clone_size: once; d_call: TRBD1; j_call: TRBJ1-2; cdr3_nt: TGTGCCATCAGTGATCTATCAGGGGGCAATGGCTACACCTTC; cdr3_aa: CAISDLSGGNGYTF
v_call: TRBV20-1; cdr3_length: 14; clone_size: .; d_call: .; j_call: TRBJ2-5; cdr3_nt: TGCAGTGCCCCTGGGGGGGGGCCCCAAGAGACCCAGTACTTC; cdr3_aa: CSAPGGGPQETQYF
v_call: TRBV28; cdr3_length: 13; clone_size: .; d_call: TRBD1; j_call: TRBJ2-7; cdr3_nt: TGTGCCAGCAGCCCCAGGGGGAACTACGAGCAGTACTTC; cdr3_aa: CASSPRGNYEQYF
v_call: TRBV27; cdr3_length: 17; clone_size: .; d_call: .; j_call: TRBJ1-2; cdr3_nt: TGTGCCAGCAGTCCCGATCGGGTCCTCCGGCCGGACTATGGCTACACCTTC; cdr3_aa: CASSPDRVLRPDYGYTF
v_call: TRBV20-1; cdr3_length: 15; clone_size: .; d_call: .; j_call: TRBJ2-1; cdr3_nt: TGCAGTGCTAGAGAAACGCGATACGATTACAATGAGCAGTTCTTC; cdr3_aa: CSARETRYDYNEQFF
v_call: TRBV10-1; cdr3_length: 16; clone_size: .; d_call: .; j_call: TRBJ1-5; cdr3_nt: TGCGCCAGCAGCCCCACGGGGAGGGTTTCTGATCAGCCCCAGCATTTT; cdr3_aa: CASSPTGRVSDQPQHF
v_call: TRBV10-3; cdr3_length: 15; clone_size: .; d_call: .; j_call: TRBJ1-1; cdr3_nt: TGTGCCATCAGTGACAACCCGATTTTAGAGGCTGAAGCTTTCTTT; cdr3_aa: CAISDNPILEAEAFF
v_call: TRBV7-9; cdr3_length: 16; clone_size: few; d_call: .; j_call: TRBJ1-1; cdr3_nt: TGTGCCAGCAGCGTTGGTTGGGGGCTGGAGAGCACTGAAGCTTTCTTT; cdr3_aa: CASSVGWGLESTEAFF
v_call: TRBV20-1; cdr3_length: 15; clone_size: .; d_call: TRBD1; j_call: TRBJ2-3; cdr3_nt: TGCAGTGCTAGAGCTCCGACAGGGGTCACAGATACGCAGTATTTT; cdr3_aa: CSARAPTGVTDTQYF
v_call: TRBV7-2; cdr3_length: 13; clone_size: .; d_call: .; j_call: TRBJ1-5; cdr3_nt: TGTGCCAGCAGCTTAAGGGCCGATCAGCCCCAGCATTTT; cdr3_aa: CASSLRADQPQHF
v_call: TRBV10-3; cdr3_length: 14; clone_size: few; d_call: .; j_call: TRBJ2-5; cdr3_nt: TGTGCCATCAGTGCCTCGGGGACGGACGAGACCCAGTACTTC; cdr3_aa: CAISASGTDETQYF
v_call: TRBV18; cdr3_length: 17; clone_size: .; d_call: TRBD2; j_call: TRBJ2-3; cdr3_nt: TGTGCCAGCTCACCACAGCCTGGCGGGAGTAGATCAGATACGCAGTATTTT; cdr3_aa: CASSPQPGGSRSDTQYF
v_call: TRBV27; cdr3_length: 11; clone_size: .; d_call: .; j_call: TRBJ2-2; cdr3_nt: TGTGCCAGCAAAATGGCCGGGGAGCTGTTTTTT; cdr3_aa: CASKMAGELFF
v_call: TRBV7-9; cdr3_length: 14; clone_size: few; d_call: TRBD1; j_call: TRBJ1-2; cdr3_nt: TGTGCCAGCAGCTTAGCGCAGGGGGCGGATGGCTACACCTTC; cdr3_aa: CASSLAQGADGYTF
v_call: TRBV12-3/TRBV12-4; cdr3_length: 13; clone_size: once; d_call: .; j_call: TRBJ1-2; cdr3_nt: TGTGCCAGCAGCGGCCCGGGGTACTATGGCTACACCTTC; cdr3_aa: CASSGPGYYGYTF
v_call: TRBV2; cdr3_length: 16; clone_size: .; d_call: .; j_call: TRBJ2-2; cdr3_nt: TGTGCCAGCAGTAGTTGGCTAGCAGAATCCACCGGGGAGCTGTTTTTT; cdr3_aa: CASSSWLAESTGELFF
v_call: TRBV20-1; cdr3_length: 14; clone_size: few; d_call: TRBD1; j_call: TRBJ2-7; cdr3_nt: TGCAGTGCTAGCCGGGACAGGGGAGTTTACGAGCAGTACTTC; cdr3_aa: CSASRDRGVYEQYF
v_call: TRBV6-5; cdr3_length: 16; clone_size: few; d_call: TRBD2; j_call: TRBJ2-3; cdr3_nt: TGTGCCAGCAGTTTTGGCGGGGGAGGGGCTGCAGATACGCAGTATTTT; cdr3_aa: CASSFGGGGAADTQYF
v_call: TRBV4-3; cdr3_length: 17; clone_size: .; d_call: TRBD1; j_call: TRBJ1-5; cdr3_nt: TGCGCCAGCAGCCAAGACCCGACAGGGGATAGCAATCAGCCCCAGCATTTT; cdr3_aa: CASSQDPTGDSNQPQHF
v_call: TRBV12-3/TRBV12-4; cdr3_length: 15; clone_size: few; d_call: TRBD2; j_call: TRBJ2-1; cdr3_nt: TGTGCCAGCAGCCAACTAGCGGGAGGGGTCTATGAGCAGTTCTTC; cdr3_aa: CASSQLAGGVYEQFF
v_call: TRBV27; cdr3_length: 14; clone_size: few; d_call: .; j_call: TRBJ1-4; cdr3_nt: TGTGCCAGCGGTGGTCTGGGAGCTAATGAAAAACTGTTTTTT; cdr3_aa: CASGGLGANEKLFF
v_call: TRBV20-1; cdr3_length: 15; clone_size: .; d_call: TRBD2; j_call: TRBJ2-3; cdr3_nt: TGCAGTGCTAGAGATACTAGCGGGTTAGAAGATACGCAGTATTTT; cdr3_aa: CSARDTSGLEDTQYF
v_call: TRBV14; cdr3_length: 19; clone_size: .; d_call: .; j_call: TRBJ1-1; cdr3_nt: TGTGCCAGCAGCCAAGACCTATGGTACTTCTATGATATGAACACTGAAGCTTTCTTT; cdr3_aa: CASSQDLWYFYDMNTEAFF
v_call: TRBV6-1; cdr3_length: 16; clone_size: .; d_call: TRBD1; j_call: TRBJ2-3; cdr3_nt: TGTGCCAGCAGCCGACTGGGGACAGGGTACACAGATACGCAGTATTTT; cdr3_aa: CASSRLGTGYTDTQYF
v_call: TRBV11-2; cdr3_length: 17; clone_size: .; d_call: .; j_call: TRBJ2-1; cdr3_nt: TGTGCCAGCAGCTTAGACGTCGTTTCGGGGTCCTACAATGAGCAGTTCTTC; cdr3_aa: CASSLDVVSGSYNEQFF
v_call: TRBV5-1; cdr3_length: 14; clone_size: many; d_call: TRBD1; j_call: TRBJ1-1; cdr3_nt: TGCGCCAGCAGGGACAGGGCTACGGACACTGAAGCTTTCTTT; cdr3_aa: CASRDRATDTEAFF
v_call: TRBV20-1; cdr3_length: 13; clone_size: few; d_call: .; j_call: TRBJ2-7; cdr3_nt: TGCAGTTCGGAGGACGCAAGCTCCTACGAGCAGTACTTC; cdr3_aa: CSSEDASSYEQYF
v_call: TRBV7-9; cdr3_length: 14; clone_size: .; d_call: .; j_call: TRBJ2-1; cdr3_nt: TGTGCCAGCAGCCCCGTTTGGGGAAACAATGAGCAGTTCTTC; cdr3_aa: CASSPVWGNNEQFF
v_call: TRBV30; cdr3_length: 15; clone_size: .; d_call: .; j_call: TRBJ2-1; cdr3_nt: TGTGCCTGGAGTGTACTGGTCCCCGACTACAATGAGCAGTTCTTC; cdr3_aa: CAWSVLVPDYNEQFF
v_call: TRBV12-3/TRBV12-4; cdr3_length: 12; clone_size: .; d_call: .; j_call: TRBJ1-1; cdr3_nt: TGTGCCAGCACTCATCCCGCCAGGAGGGCTTTCTTT; cdr3_aa: CASTHPARRAFF